Here is one TCR beta chain with its context. Antigen: not known. This record belongs to a study of identifying expanded T cells in peripheral blood. The study's findings and limits: Clone count variance between roughly 2-week samples rose with total template count. Differentially abundant clones: around 1.2 between replicates, 16.4 at approximately 14 days, 18 to 20 at four.

Healthy donors had no documented immune events, such as infections, while sampled. Generated by immunoSEQ multiplex PCR, the TCRdb table keeps only in-frame clones and is missing some. The repertoire holds about 110,000 clones, with approximately 90% as singletons. The V end was cut by 1 base, the J end by 0 bases, with 7 bases between. Germline V gene data show CDR1 as SGHDT and CDR2 as YYEEEE. CDR3 length: 15 residues. The clonotype was recovered from a person between 18 and 75 years old in good health. The material sequenced was blood. The chain uses TRBV5-6 and TRBJ2-2; D may be TRBD2 (6 bases). The CDR3 region has the DNA TGTGCCAGCAGCTTGTCGGGGGCGAACACCGGGGAGCTGTTTTTT. The encoded protein is CASSLSGANTGELFF.